This entry concerns a single TCR beta chain. The data derive from a study of blood T cell repertoires in COVID-19. About the study: Acute and convalescent COVID-19 samples came from the United States, Italy and Spain.

In the study's own analysis: Reference gene primer amplification gave estimated nucleated cell counts. Sequencing was performed with immunoSEQ multiplex PCR; in TCRdb, only in-frame clones are kept and a portion is missing. V, J and clone size are taken as reported in that table, and D and trimming were inferred from the DNA itself. The sample contains over 60,000 clones, under 95% of which appear only once. The TCR sequence derives from a man aged 55-75 years with acute or convalescent COVID-19. The sample consisted of peripheral blood.

CDR3: CASRSTAANTGELFF. CDR3 nucleotide sequence: TGTGCCAGCAGATCGACAGCCGCGAACACCGGGGAGCTGTTTTTT. The chain combines TRBV6-5 with TRBJ2-2; a weak D match, TRBD1 (5 bases). CDR1 is MNHEY and CDR2 is SVGAGI in the germline V gene. V gave up 6 bases and J gave up 0 bases, with 11 bases separating them. CDR3 length equals 15 residues.